The 14 T cell receptor beta chains reported below all come from one sample, sequenced in a study of response to subunit inactivated influenza vaccine. TCRdb processed the RT-PCR reads anew with MiXCR; each CDR3 protein has one entry. The sample yields approximately 700,000 distinct CDR3 sequences, approximately 15% seen once. The sequencing here drew on PBMCs from blood, taken around 15 days before vaccination. The receptors stem from a man in his fifties or sixties who received an inactivated influenza vaccine.

The table lists this clonotype with a few counts. V and J are TRBV3-1 and TRBJ2-2; D gene unclear. CDR1 LGHDT and CDR2 YNNKEL come from the germline V gene (reference sequence). V lost 2 bases and J lost 4, with 11 bases in between. This CDR3 comprises 15 residues. The chain's CDR3 is CASSQFSQTTGELFF. CDR3 DNA: TGTGCCAGCAGCCAATTTTCCCAGACCACCGGGGAGCTGTTTTTT.

In this sample, this clonotype turned up once. The chain combines TRBV7-9 with TRBJ2-3; 9 positions match TRBD2. V lost 5 bases, J lost 0 bases, and 6 bases stayed unmatched. This CDR3 contains 16 residues. The V gene's germline CDR1 is SEHNR and CDR2 FQNEAQ (reference sequence). CDR3 amino acids: CASSLPSGASTDTQYF. In nucleotides, the CDR3 is TGTGCCAGCAGCCTACCTAGCGGGGCTAGCACAGATACGCAGTATTTT.

The J gene is TRBJ2-7, the V gene TRBV19, with 7 positions matching TRBD1. In germline, CDR1 is LNHDA, CDR2 SQIVND (reference sequence). The CDR3 length is 14 residues. V shed 3 bases and J 2 bases; nucleotides not matched to a gene: 4. The CDR3 nucleotides read TGTGCCAGTAGTATCCGGGACAGAGCCTACGAGCAGTACTTC. Its protein product is CASSIRDRAYEQYF.

This clonotype appeared a few times. The gene calls are TRBV29-1 and TRBJ2-7, with TRBD1 identical over 9 bases. The CDR3 consists of 14 residues. V trimming: 6 bases; J trimming: 3 bases; junction bases outside the gene matches: 9. The germline V gene has CDR1 SQVTM and CDR2 ANQGSEA. CDR3 protein: CSVQSGTGYYEQYF. The DNA of the CDR3 is TGCAGCGTCCAATCCGGGACAGGGTACTACGAGCAGTACTTC.

The chain employs TRBV28 and TRBJ2-2; no clear D. The CDR3 loop spans 11 amino acids. Germline loops: CDR1 MDHEN, CDR2 SYDVKM. V was pared by 7 bases and J by 3 bases, with 3 bases between. The CDR3 loop reads CASTYTGELFF. CDR3 nucleotides: TGTGCCAGCACCTACACCGGGGAGCTGTTTTTT.

This clonotype has more than one count but fewer than ten. The rearrangement uses TRBV5-1 and TRBJ2-1, with 8 positions matching TRBD2. The V gene end was trimmed by 1 base and the J gene end by 2 bases; junction bases not matched to a gene: 5. From germline, CDR1 is SGHRS and CDR2 YFSETQ. This CDR3 is built from 16 residues. In nucleotides, the CDR3 is TGCGCCAGCAGCTTGAACTCCGGGGGGGCCTACAATGAGCAGTTCTTC. This codes for CASSLNSGGAYNEQFF.

The CDR3 reads CASSPWTSGTYNEQFF. As DNA, the CDR3 is TGTGCCAGCAGCCCCTGGACTAGCGGGACCTACAATGAGCAGTTCTTC. The chain recombines TRBV9 with TRBJ2-1, with 12 bases lining up with TRBD2. Germline CDR1 is SGDLS and CDR2 is YYNGEE. Trimming removed 4 bases from V and 2 bases from J; junction bases left unmatched: 4. CDR3 size: 16 residues.

This clonotype occurred many times. This rearrangement joins TRBV28 to TRBJ2-7; weak D call: TRBD1 (6 bases). The CDR3 length is 13 residues. The V gene lost 6 bases and the J gene lost 4 bases, with 13 bases spanning the gap. Germline CDR1 MDHEN, CDR2 SYDVKM. Here the CDR3 reads CASSQGNEYEQYF. The CDR3 nucleotides read TGTGCCAGCAGCCAGGGGAATGAGTACGAGCAGTACTTC.

The CDR3 spells CAKKRREAGGKETQYF. The DNA of the CDR3 is TGCGCCAAAAAGAGGCGGGAGGCCGGTGGGAAAGAGACCCAGTACTTC. The chain employs TRBV4-3 and TRBJ2-5; TRBD2 aligns across 8 bases. Trimming removed 10 bases from V and 3 bases from J; junction bases left unmatched: 16. The CDR3 spans 16 residues. The germline V gene encodes CDR1 LGHNA and CDR2 YSLEER.

The chain has TRBV6-5 and TRBJ2-7; D unresolved. This CDR3 is 14 amino acids long. The V gene's germline CDR1 is MNHEY and CDR2 SVGAGI. V lost 0 bases, J lost 2 bases, and 8 bases lay in between. The CDR3 region has the DNA TGTGCCAGCAGTTACTCGGCCCAGACCTACGAGCAGTACTTC. Its translation is CASSYSAQTYEQYF.

This clonotype was counted between two and nine times. V usage is TRBV2 and J usage is TRBJ1-6; the match to TRBD1 covers 7 bases. CDR1 is SNHLY and CDR2 is FYNNEI in the germline V gene. The V gene end was trimmed by 6 bases and the J gene end by 5 bases; junction bases not matched to a gene: 7. The CDR3 has 15 amino acids. The CDR3: CASRLTGTDNSPLHF. The CDR3 region has the DNA TGTGCCAGCAGACTAACCGGGACAGATAATTCACCCCTCCACTTT.

CDR3 protein: CASSWTGINEQFF. CDR3 DNA: TGTGCCAGCAGCTGGACAGGAATCAATGAGCAGTTCTTC. The gene calls are TRBV6-2 or TRBV6-3 and TRBJ2-1, with 7 bases fitting TRBD1. CDR3 length: 13 residues. The germline V gene has CDR1 MNHEY and CDR2 SVGEGT. Unmatched junction bases numbered 5, after V lost 6 bases and J lost 6 bases.

The CDR3 coding sequence is TGTGCCAGCAGCTTCCTCGGGGGGCATGAGCAGTTCTTC. It yields the protein CASSFLGGHEQFF. The chain combines TRBV5-5 with TRBJ2-1, with D possibly TRBD2 on 7 matching bases. The CDR3 covers 13 residues. Per germline, CDR1 SGHKS and CDR2 YYEKEE (reference sequence). V lost 2 bases to trimming and J lost 8 bases, with 11 bases between them.

CDR3 coding DNA: TGTGCCAGCAGCGGAGAGGAAAAACTGTTTTTT. Residues: CASSGEEKLFF. This chain connects TRBV6-6 to TRBJ1-4; D not certain. The CDR3 length is 11 residues. CDR1 and CDR2 from the germline V gene are MNHNY and SVGAGI (reference sequence). Trimming took 6 bases from V and 8 from J, leaving 7 bases between them.